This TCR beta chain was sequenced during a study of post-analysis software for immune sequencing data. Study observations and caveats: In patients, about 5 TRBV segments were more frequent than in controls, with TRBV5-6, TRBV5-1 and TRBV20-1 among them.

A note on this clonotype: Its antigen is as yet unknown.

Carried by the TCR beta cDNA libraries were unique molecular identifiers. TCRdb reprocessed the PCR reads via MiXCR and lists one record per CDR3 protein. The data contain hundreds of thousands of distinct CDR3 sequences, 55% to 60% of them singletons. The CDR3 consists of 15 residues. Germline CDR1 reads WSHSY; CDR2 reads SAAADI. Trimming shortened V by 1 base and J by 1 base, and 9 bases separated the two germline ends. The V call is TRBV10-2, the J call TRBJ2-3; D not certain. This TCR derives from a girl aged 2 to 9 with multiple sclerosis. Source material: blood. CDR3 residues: CASSELAFGTDTQYF. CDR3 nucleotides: TGCGCCAGCAGTGAGTTAGCCTTCGGCACAGATACGCAGTATTTT.